The entry that follows covers one T cell receptor (beta chain) sequence. From germline, CDR1 is SGHAT and CDR2 FQNNGV. Germline trimming cut 7 bases from V and 1 base from J; bases unmatched to any gene: 11. This CDR3 has 18 amino acids. Sequenced by immunoSEQ multiplex PCR; TCRdb stores in-frame clones only, minus some. The sample records about 77,000 clones, roughly 91% being singletons. The data derive from a study of T cell changes during pregnancy in multiple sclerosis. The V and J genes are TRBV11-2 and TRBJ2-1, with 12 bases lining up with TRBD2. This specimen consisted of peripheral blood, obtained after pregnancy. The sequence came from a female donor in good health, enrolled as a control in a pregnancy study. The CDR3 loop is CASTDPLTSGGSYNEQFF. CDR3 sequence (DNA): TGTGCCAGCACCGATCCCCTCACTAGCGGGGGGTCCTACAATGAGCAGTTCTTC.